This T cell receptor beta chain was sequenced for a study of blood T cells in healthy people across ages. This clonotype was counted a few times. Primers used in a second PCR of roughly 6 to 11 cycles were a sample-barcoded 5' primer and a J-beta primer mix. TCRdb reprocessed the 5' RACE reads via MiXCR and lists one record per CDR3 protein. Seen here are 1.5 million to 2 million distinct CDR3 sequences, around half observed once, and the top ten hold roughly 2.1%. Trimming removed 10 bases from V and 6 bases from J, with 14 bases in between. CDR3 size: 12 residues. From germline, CDR1 is MNHNS and CDR2 SASEGT.

The clonotype originates from a middle-aged woman in good health. The sequencing input was blood. The rearrangement links TRBV6-1 to TRBJ2-3; unclear D gene. The CDR3 sequence is CATEPTDDTQYF. The CDR3 region has the DNA TGTGCCACCGAGCCGACTGATGATACGCAGTATTTT.